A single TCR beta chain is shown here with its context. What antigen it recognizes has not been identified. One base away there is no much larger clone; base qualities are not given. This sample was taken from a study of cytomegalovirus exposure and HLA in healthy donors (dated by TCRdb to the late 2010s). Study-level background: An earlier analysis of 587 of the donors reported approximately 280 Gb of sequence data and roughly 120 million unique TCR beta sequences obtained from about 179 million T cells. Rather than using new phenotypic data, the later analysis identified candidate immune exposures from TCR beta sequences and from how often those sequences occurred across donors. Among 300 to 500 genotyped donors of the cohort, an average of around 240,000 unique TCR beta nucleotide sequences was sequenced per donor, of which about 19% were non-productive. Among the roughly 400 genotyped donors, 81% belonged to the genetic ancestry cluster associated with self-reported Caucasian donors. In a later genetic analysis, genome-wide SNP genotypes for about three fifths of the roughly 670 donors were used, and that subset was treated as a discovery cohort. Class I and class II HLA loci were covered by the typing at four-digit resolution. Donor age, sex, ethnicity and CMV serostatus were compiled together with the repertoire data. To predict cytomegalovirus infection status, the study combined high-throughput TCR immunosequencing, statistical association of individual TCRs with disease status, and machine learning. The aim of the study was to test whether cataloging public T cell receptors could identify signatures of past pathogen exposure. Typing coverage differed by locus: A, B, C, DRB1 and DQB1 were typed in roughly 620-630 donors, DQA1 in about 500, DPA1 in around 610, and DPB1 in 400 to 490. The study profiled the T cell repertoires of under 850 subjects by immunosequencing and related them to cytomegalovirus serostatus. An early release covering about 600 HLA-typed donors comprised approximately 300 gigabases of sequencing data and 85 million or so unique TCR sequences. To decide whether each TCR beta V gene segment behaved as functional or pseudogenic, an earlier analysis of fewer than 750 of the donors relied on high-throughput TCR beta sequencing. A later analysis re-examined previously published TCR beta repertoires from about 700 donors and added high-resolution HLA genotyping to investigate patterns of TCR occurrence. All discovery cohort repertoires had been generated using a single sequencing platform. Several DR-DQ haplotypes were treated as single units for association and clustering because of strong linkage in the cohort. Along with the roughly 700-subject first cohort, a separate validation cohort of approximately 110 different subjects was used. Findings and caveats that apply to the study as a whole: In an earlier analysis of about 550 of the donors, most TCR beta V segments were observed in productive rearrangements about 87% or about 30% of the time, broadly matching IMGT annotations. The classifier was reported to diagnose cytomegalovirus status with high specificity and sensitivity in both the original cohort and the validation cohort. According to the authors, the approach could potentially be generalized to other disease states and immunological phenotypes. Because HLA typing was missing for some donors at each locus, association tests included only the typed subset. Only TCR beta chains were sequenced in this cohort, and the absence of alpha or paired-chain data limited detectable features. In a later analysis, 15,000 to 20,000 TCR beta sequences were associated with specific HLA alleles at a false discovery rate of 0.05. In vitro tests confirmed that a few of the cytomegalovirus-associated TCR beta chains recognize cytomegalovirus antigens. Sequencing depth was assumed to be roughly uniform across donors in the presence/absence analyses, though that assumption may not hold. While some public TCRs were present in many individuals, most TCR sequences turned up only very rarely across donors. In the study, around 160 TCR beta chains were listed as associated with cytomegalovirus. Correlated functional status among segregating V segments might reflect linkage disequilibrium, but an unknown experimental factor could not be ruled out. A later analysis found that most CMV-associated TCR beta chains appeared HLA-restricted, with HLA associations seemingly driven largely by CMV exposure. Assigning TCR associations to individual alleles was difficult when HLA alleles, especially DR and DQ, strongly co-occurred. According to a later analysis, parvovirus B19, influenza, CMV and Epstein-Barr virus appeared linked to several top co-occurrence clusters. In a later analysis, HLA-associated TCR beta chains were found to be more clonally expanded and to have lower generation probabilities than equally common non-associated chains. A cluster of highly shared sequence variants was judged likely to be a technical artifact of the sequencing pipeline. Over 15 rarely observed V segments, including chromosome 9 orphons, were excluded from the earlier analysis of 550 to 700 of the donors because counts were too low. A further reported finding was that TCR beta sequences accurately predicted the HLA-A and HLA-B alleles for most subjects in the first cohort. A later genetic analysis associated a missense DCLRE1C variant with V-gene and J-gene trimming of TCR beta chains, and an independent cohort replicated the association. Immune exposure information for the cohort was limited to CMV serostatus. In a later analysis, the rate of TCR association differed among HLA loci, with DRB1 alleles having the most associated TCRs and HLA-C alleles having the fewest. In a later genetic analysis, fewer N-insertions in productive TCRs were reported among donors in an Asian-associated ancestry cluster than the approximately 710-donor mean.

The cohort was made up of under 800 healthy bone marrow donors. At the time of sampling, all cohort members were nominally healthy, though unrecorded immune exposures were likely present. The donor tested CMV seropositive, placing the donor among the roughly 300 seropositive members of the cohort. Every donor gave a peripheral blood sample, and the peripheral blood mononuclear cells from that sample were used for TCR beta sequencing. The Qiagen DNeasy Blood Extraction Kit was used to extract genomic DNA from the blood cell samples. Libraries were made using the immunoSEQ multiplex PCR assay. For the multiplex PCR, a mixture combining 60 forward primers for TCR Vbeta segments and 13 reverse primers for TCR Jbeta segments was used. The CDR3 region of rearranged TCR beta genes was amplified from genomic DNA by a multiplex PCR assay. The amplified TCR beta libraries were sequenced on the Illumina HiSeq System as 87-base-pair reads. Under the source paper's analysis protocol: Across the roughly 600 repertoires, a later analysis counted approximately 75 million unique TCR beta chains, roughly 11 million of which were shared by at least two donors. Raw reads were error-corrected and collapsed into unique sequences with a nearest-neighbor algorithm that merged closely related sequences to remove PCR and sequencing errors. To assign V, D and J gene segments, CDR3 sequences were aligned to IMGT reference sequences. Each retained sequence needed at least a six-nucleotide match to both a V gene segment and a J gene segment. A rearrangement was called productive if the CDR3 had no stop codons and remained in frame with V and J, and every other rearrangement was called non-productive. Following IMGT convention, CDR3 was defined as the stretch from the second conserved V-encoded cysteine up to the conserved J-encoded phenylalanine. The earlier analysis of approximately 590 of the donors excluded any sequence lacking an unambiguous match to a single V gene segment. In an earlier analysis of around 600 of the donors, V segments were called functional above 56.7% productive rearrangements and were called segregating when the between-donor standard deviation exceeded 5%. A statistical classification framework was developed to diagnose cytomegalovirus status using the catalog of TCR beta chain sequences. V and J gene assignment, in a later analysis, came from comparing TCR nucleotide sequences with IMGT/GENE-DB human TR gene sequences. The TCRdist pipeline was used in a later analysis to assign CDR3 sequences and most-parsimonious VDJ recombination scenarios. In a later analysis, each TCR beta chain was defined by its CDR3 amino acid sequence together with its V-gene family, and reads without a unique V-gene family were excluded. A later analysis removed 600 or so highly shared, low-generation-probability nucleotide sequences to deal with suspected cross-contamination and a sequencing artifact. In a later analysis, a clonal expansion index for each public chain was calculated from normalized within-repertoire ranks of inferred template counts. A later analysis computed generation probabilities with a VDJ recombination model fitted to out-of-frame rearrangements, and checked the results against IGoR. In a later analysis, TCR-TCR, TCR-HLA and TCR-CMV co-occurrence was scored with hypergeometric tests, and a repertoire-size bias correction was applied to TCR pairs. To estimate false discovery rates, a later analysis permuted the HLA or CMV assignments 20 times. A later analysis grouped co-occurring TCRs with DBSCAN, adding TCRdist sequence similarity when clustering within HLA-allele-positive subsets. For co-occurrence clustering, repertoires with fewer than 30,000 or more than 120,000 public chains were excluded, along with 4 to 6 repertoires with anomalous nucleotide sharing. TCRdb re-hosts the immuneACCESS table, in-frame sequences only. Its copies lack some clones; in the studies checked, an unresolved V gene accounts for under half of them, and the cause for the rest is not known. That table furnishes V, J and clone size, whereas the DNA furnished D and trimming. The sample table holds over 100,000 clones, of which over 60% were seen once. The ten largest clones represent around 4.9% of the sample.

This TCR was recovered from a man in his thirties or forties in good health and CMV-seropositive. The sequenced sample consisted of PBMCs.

The CDR3 in this case is CASSSWRGGTGELFF. The DNA is as follows: TGTGCCAGCAGCTCGTGGAGGGGGGGGACCGGGGAGCTGTTTTTT. The rearranged chain carries TRBV5-4 and TRBJ2-2; a tentative D match to TRBD2 spans 7 bases. V is shortened by 3 bases, J by 5 bases, and the region joining them spans 14 bases. The CDR3 numbers 15 residues from cysteine through phenylalanine. Just the 45-base CDR3 DNA is kept, in frame starting at base 1. The germline V gene (reference sequence) provides CDR1 SGHNT and CDR2 YYREEE.